This T cell receptor (beta chain) was sequenced for a study of identical twins. Points from the study as a whole: Out-of-frame alpha sequences shared by twins showed excess low generation probability. Insertion counts were lower in abundant cord blood beta clonotypes, a trend that memory repertoires did not show.

Germline CDR1 MDHEN, CDR2 SYDVKM. CDR3 length equals 17 residues. Trimming removed 4 bases from V and 5 bases from J, with 23 bases in between. This clonotype has just a few counts. The antigen is not known. After template switching added a universal primer site, the resulting cDNA carried unique molecular identifiers. TCRdb processed the 5' RACE reads anew with MiXCR; each CDR3 protein has one entry. The table has 200,000 to 300,000 distinct CDR3 sequences, over 9.5% seen once; the top ten hold more than 8.5%. The chain has TRBV28 and TRBJ2-5; TRBD2 is a possible D gene (5 bases). Sequenced input: memory T cells sorted from blood. The TCR comes from a man aged 50-60 years in good health. The CDR3 sequence is CASSSPVKTAGLETQYF. In nucleotides, the CDR3 is TGTGCCAGCAGTTCCCCCGTTAAAACTGCGGGTTTGGAGACCCAGTACTTC.